Listed here are 28 T cell receptor beta chains from one sample, sequenced in a study of blood T cell repertoires in COVID-19. TCRdb's copy holds only in-frame clones and misses some; the assay was immunoSEQ multiplex PCR. The sample contains some 120,000 clones, 85% to 90% of which appear only once. The material sequenced was peripheral blood. The receptor source for this set is a man between 65 and 85 years old with active or convalescent COVID-19.

J is TRBJ1-4 and V is TRBV28; 8 nucleotides align to TRBD1. The CDR3 runs 16 residues. Germline CDR1 MDHEN, CDR2 SYDVKM. After removal of 6 bases from V and 3 bases from J, the junction contained 9 bases not matched to a gene. CDR3 sequence reads: CASSEFSGQANEKLFF. CDR3 DNA sequence: TGTGCCAGCAGCGAATTTTCGGGACAGGCTAATGAAAAACTGTTTTTT.

This clone was seen a handful of times. The chain joins TRBV6-6 to TRBJ2-7; 9 bases map to TRBD1. J lost 2 bases, V lost 4 bases, and 6 bases had no gene match. This CDR3 spans 15 amino acids. CDR1 and CDR2 from the germline V gene are MNHNY and SVGAGI (reference sequence). The CDR3 DNA reads as TGTGCCAGCAGTTCCGGGACAGGGTCGGCCTACGAGCAGTACTTC. Translating it yields CASSSGTGSAYEQYF.

The chain has TRBV7-8 and TRBJ2-1, with 13 bases lining up with TRBD2. V dropped 5 bases and J dropped 6; count of bases not matched to a gene: 4. This CDR3 has 15 amino acids. Germline loops: CDR1 SGHVS, CDR2 FQNEAQ. This CDR3 reads CASSRGLAGVNEQFF. In nucleotides, the CDR3 is TGTGCCAGCAGCCGAGGACTAGCGGGAGTCAATGAGCAGTTCTTC. Together with reference TRBV7-8 and TRBJ2-1, the CDR3 gives the full variable domain: GAGVSQSPRYKVAKRGQDVALRCDPISGHVSLFWYQQALGQGPEFLTYFQNEAQLDKSGLPSDRFFAERPEGSVSTLKIQRTQQEDSAVYLCASSRGLAGVNEQFFGPGTRLTVL.

This rearrangement joins TRBV6-5 to TRBJ1-6, with 10 bases aligning to TRBD1. There are 16 residues in the CDR3. Germline CDR1 reads MNHEY; CDR2 reads SVGAGI. Trimming cost V 0 bases and J 9 bases; bases outside gene matches: 5. The CDR3 region has the DNA TGTGCCAGCAGTTACTCGACCGGGACAGGGGTTTCACCCCTCCACTTT. It codes for CASSYSTGTGVSPLHF.

J is TRBJ2-7 and V is TRBV12-3 or TRBV12-4; a weak D match, TRBD1 (6 bases). With 6 bases removed from V and 4 bases from J, the gap between germline ends came to 7 bases. This CDR3 spans 11 amino acids. The CDR3 DNA follows: TGTGCCAGCAGGCAGGGGTACGAGCAGTACTTC. Translating gives CASRQGYEQYF.

This chain uses TRBV10-1 with TRBJ2-2; tentative D call: TRBD1 (6 bases). V lost 2 bases, J lost 4 bases, and 11 bases lay in between. Germline V gene sequence: CDR1 WNHNN, CDR2 SYGVQD (reference sequence). The CDR3 covers 15 residues. CDR3 sequence reads: CASSETMGATGELFF. The CDR3 DNA reads TGCGCCAGCAGTGAGACGATGGGGGCCACCGGGGAGCTGTTTTTT.

CDR3 protein: CASSETGKGQPQHF. The CDR3 bases are TGTGCCAGCAGCGAGACAGGGAAAGGTCAGCCCCAGCATTTT. V and J are TRBV21-1 and TRBJ1-5; the D call TRBD1 from the table was never checked on the DNA. TRBV21-1 is designated a pseudogene. This CDR3 has 14 residues.

The chain employs TRBV5-1 and TRBJ2-1, with a weak D call TRBD1 (6 bases). Trimming stripped 1 base from V and 8 bases from J, with 13 bases between. CDR3 size: 14 residues. CDR1 and CDR2 from the germline V gene are SGHRS and YFSETQ. CDR3 in DNA: TGCGCCAGCAGCTTGCGGCAGGGGCGCGATGAGCAGTTCTTC. This translates into CASSLRQGRDEQFF.

This sequence joins TRBV29-1 and TRBJ1-5; 7 bases agree with TRBD1. The CDR3 is 13 residues long. The germline CDR1 and CDR2 sequences are SQVTM and ANQGSEA. Losses at the gene ends were 7 bases for V and 3 bases for J; bases not matched to a gene: 6. The CDR3 region has the DNA TGCAGCGCCCGGGACAGTTACAATCAGCCCCAGCATTTT. Translating gives CSARDSYNQPQHF. The variable domain in full, with the rest retrieved from reference TRBV29-1 and TRBJ1-5, is SAVISQKPSRDICQRGTSLTIQCQVDSQVTMMFWYRQQPGQSLTLIATANQGSEATYESGFVIDKFPISRPNLTFSTLTVSNMSPEDSSIYLCSARDSYNQPQHFGDGTRLSIL.

The gene calls are TRBV19 and TRBJ1-4; 7 bases map to TRBD1. CDR1 LNHDA and CDR2 SQIVND come from the germline V gene (reference sequence). The CDR3 loop spans 12 amino acids. The J segment lost 5 bases and the V segment lost 6 bases, leaving 0 bases of the junction unmatched. CDR3 loop: CASRDRNEKLFF. For the CDR3, the DNA is TGTGCCAGTAGGGACAGGAATGAAAAACTGTTTTTT.

V gene TRBV9 combines with J gene TRBJ1-2; TRBD1 aligns across 7 bases. Trimming took 3 bases from V and 8 from J; bases not matched to a gene: 4. This CDR3 spans 12 amino acids. The germline V gene has CDR1 SGDLS and CDR2 YYNGEE. Here the CDR3 reads CASSGQGSGYTF. DNA for the CDR3: TGTGCCAGCAGCGGACAGGGTTCGGGCTACACCTTC.

This chain links TRBV4-1 with TRBJ2-1; 9 bases align to TRBD2. CDR1 is MGHRA, CDR2 YSYEKL, per germline. The CDR3 has 16 amino acids. Trimming took 2 bases from V and 2 from J; bases not matched to a gene: 4. The CDR3 protein is CASSQIPSGTYNEQFF. The CDR3 nucleotides read TGCGCCAGCAGCCAAATTCCTAGCGGGACCTACAATGAGCAGTTCTTC.

The chain uses TRBV27 and TRBJ2-2; D perhaps matches TRBD2 (6 bases). V lost 0 bases to trimming and J lost 4 bases, with 9 bases between them. The germline V gene has CDR1 MNHEY and CDR2 SMNVEV (reference sequence). The CDR3 runs to 15 residues. The CDR3: CASSLSGGGTGELFF. The DNA for the CDR3 is TGTGCCAGCAGTTTATCGGGGGGTGGCACCGGGGAGCTGTTTTTT.

The chain links TRBV19 to TRBJ2-3; 7 bases match TRBD1. V trimming: 8 bases; J trimming: 2 bases; junction bases outside the gene matches: 4. Germline loops: CDR1 LNHDA, CDR2 SQIVND (reference sequence). The CDR3 loop spans 13 amino acids. In nucleotides, the CDR3 is TGTGCCAGTCGGGACAGACCCACAGATACGCAGTATTTT. As protein: CASRDRPTDTQYF.

This clone was seen just once. V usage is TRBV18 and J usage is TRBJ2-1; the match to TRBD1 covers 8 bases. The CDR3 is 16 residues long. V was pared by 6 bases and J by 0 bases, with 7 bases of the junction left unmatched. Germline lookup yields CDR1 KGHSH and CDR2 LQKENI. The CDR3 region has the DNA TGTGCCAGCTCCCCAGGGGGCGCTTTCTCCTACAATGAGCAGTTCTTC. Translated, it gives CASSPGGAFSYNEQFF.

The chain couples TRBV3-1 (or the pseudogene TRBV3-2) to TRBJ2-1; 12 bases match TRBD2. Germline CDR1 reads LGHDT; CDR2 reads YNNKEL (reference sequence). The V and J ends lost 4 bases and 10 bases, in that order; junction bases with no gene match: 11. This CDR3 comprises 16 residues. CDR3 amino acids: CASSRTSGVPTGEQFF. The CDR3 coding sequence is TGTGCCAGCAGCCGGACTAGCGGGGTGCCCACCGGGGAGCAGTTCTTC.

V gene TRBV28 combines with J gene TRBJ1-5, with a tentative D call TRBD1 (5 bases). The ends were cut back, 2 bases at V and 0 bases at J, with 11 bases in the middle. The CDR3 is made up of 16 amino acids. Germline CDR1 MDHEN, CDR2 SYDVKM. CDR3 coding DNA: TGTGCCAGCAGTTTACAGGGCAGCGTTAGCAATCAGCCCCAGCATTTT. Translated: CASSLQGSVSNQPQHF.

This chain connects TRBV30 to TRBJ2-4; weak D call: TRBD1 (6 bases). Germline V CDR1 and CDR2: GTSNPN, SVGIG (reference sequence). The CDR3 has 15 amino acids. V was cut by 0 bases and J by 6 bases, with 15 bases left in between. This chain's CDR3 is CAWSVQGGWGNIQYF. The CDR3, as DNA: TGTGCCTGGAGTGTACAGGGCGGGTGGGGAAACATTCAGTACTTC.

The V call is TRBV6-5, the J call TRBJ1-2; 10 positions agree with TRBD1. The J segment lost 8 bases and the V segment lost 2 bases, leaving 2 bases of the junction unmatched. CDR1 is MNHEY, CDR2 SVGAGI, per germline. This CDR3 spans 13 amino acids. The CDR3 sequence is CASSYRTGGGYTF. In DNA, the CDR3 is TGTGCCAGCAGTTACCGGACAGGGGGGGGCTACACCTTC.

The chain couples TRBV29-1 to TRBJ2-7; 8 bases match TRBD1. Germline loops: CDR1 SQVTM, CDR2 ANQGSEA. With V trimmed by 4 bases and J by 2 bases, 4 bases remained unmatched. This CDR3 spans 13 amino acids. CDR3 nucleotide sequence: TGCAGCGTTGCAGGGGGCCATCCCTACGAGCAGTACTTC. It yields the protein CSVAGGHPYEQYF.

This clone has a single count. The gene calls are TRBV28 and TRBJ2-7, with D tentatively TRBD1 (5 bases). The germline gives CDR1 MDHEN, CDR2 SYDVKM. The CDR3 is 13 residues long. Trimming removed 6 bases from V and 6 bases from J, with 15 bases in between. The CDR3 bases are TGTGCCAGCAGCCTAGACAGATACACCGAGCAGTACTTC. It is translated as CASSLDRYTEQYF.

V usage is TRBV4-1 and J usage is TRBJ1-3, with D possibly being TRBD1 (6 bases). CDR1 and CDR2 from the germline V gene are MGHRA and YSYEKL. Trimming removed 4 bases at V and 0 bases at J, with 10 bases between. The CDR3 runs 15 residues. DNA of the CDR3: TGCGCCAGCAGCCGAACACAGGGCTCTGGAAACACCATATATTTT. Translation gives CASSRTQGSGNTIYF.

The chain couples TRBV28 to TRBJ2-7; TRBD2 agrees at 9 bases. Germline V gene sequence: CDR1 MDHEN, CDR2 SYDVKM. The V segment lost 6 bases and the J segment 5 bases; nucleotides outside the gene matches: 8. The CDR3 is 14 residues long. The CDR3 sequence: CASSPPGTSNEQYF. The CDR3 DNA sequence: TGTGCCAGCAGCCCTCCCGGGACTAGCAACGAGCAGTACTTC.

This clone occurred once. The chain joins TRBV27 to TRBJ1-2; tentative D call: TRBD1 (5 bases). CDR1 is MNHEY and CDR2 is SMNVEV in the germline V gene (reference sequence). The CDR3 runs to 15 residues. Trimming stripped 0 bases from V and 6 bases from J, with 14 bases between. Written as DNA, the CDR3 is TGTGCCAGCAGTTTATCGCAGGGCGTGGAGAATGGCTACACCTTC. Translation gives CASSLSQGVENGYTF.

The V gene is TRBV6-6, the J gene TRBJ1-5; 10 bases match TRBD1. The CDR3 runs to 16 residues. Germline CDR1 and CDR2: MNHNY and SVGAGI (reference sequence). The V and J ends lost 5 bases and 5 bases, in that order; junction bases with no gene match: 9. This chain's CDR3 is CASSPPGQGPDQPQHF. The CDR3 nucleotides are TGTGCCAGCAGTCCCCCGGGACAGGGGCCTGATCAGCCCCAGCATTTT.

The rearrangement links TRBV7-9 to TRBJ2-2, with D possibly being TRBD2 (6 bases). Germline V lookup: CDR1 SEHNR, CDR2 FQNEAQ (reference sequence). This CDR3 contains 15 residues. Trimming cost V 3 bases and J 1 base, with 9 bases left between them. CDR3 in amino acids: CASSFGGVNTGELFF. The CDR3 bases are TGTGCCAGCAGCTTCGGCGGGGTGAACACCGGGGAGCTGTTTTTT.

The rearrangement uses TRBV10-2 and TRBJ2-7, with a weak D call TRBD2 (5 bases). The CDR3 runs 13 residues. CDR1 and CDR2 (germline): WSHSY, SAAADI. Trimming shortened V by 6 bases and J by 3 bases, and 12 bases separated the two germline ends. The CDR3 reads CASRSGIRYEQYF. CDR3 bases: TGCGCCAGCAGATCCGGGATCCGCTACGAGCAGTACTTC.

The CDR3 DNA is TGTGCCAGCAGCCCACACTTCAGACAGGGATCCTCTGGAAACACCATATATTTT. This codes for CASSPHFRQGSSGNTIYF. The V and J genes are TRBV3-1 (or the pseudogene TRBV3-2) and TRBJ1-3, with 7 bases lining up with TRBD1. The V segment lost 4 bases and the J segment 0 bases; nucleotides outside the gene matches: 12. This CDR3 comprises 18 residues. CDR1 is LGHDT, CDR2 YNNKEL, per germline (reference sequence).